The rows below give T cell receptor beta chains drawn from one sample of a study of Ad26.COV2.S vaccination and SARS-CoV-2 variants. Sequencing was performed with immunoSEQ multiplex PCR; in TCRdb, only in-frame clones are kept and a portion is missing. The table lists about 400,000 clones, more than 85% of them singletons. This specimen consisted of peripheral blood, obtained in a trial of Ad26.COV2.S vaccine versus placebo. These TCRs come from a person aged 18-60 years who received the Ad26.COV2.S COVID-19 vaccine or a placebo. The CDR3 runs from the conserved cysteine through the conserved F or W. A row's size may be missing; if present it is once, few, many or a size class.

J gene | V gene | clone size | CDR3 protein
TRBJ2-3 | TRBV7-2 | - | CASSFRGTGRLTDTQYF
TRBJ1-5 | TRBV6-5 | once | CASGSTGTGGWPQHF
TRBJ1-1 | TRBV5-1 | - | CASSTSGTGNTEAFF
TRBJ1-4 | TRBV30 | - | CAWSASAGTGAEKLFF
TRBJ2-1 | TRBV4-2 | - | CASSQDYGTGFEQFF
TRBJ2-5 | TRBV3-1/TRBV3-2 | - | CASRGLTQETQYF
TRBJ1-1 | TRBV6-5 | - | CASSFREITEAFF
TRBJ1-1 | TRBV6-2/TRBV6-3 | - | CASSAVGFRVANTEAFF
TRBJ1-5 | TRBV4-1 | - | CASSPHGVDQPQHF
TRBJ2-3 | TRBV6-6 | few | CASSPSGGVSDTQYF
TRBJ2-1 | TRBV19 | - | CASSQGGGAYNEQFF
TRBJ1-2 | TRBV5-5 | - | CASSLAGHNYGYTF
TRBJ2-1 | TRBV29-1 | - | CSVHRGNEQFF
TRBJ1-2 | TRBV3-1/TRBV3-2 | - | CASSLSNRGQNGYTF
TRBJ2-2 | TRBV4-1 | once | CASSQDLGAGGDGELFF
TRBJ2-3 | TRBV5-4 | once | CASSRRVRMKEDTQYF
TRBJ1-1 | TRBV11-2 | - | CASSLDIGYDTEAFF
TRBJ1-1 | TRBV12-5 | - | CASGLVLGTGTVEAFF
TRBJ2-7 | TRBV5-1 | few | CASSLAGVREQYF
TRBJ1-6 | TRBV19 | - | CASSFGGGLRPLHF
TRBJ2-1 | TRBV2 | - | CASSEDRSSYNEQFF
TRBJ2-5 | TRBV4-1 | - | CASSLSSSQETQYF
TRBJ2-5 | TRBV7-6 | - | CASSAPGLAKEETQYF
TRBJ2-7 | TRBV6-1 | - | CASSEPPLGPQILYEQYF
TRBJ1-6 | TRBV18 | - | CASSLAGHNSPLHF
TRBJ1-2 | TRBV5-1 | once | CASSLYSNYGYTF
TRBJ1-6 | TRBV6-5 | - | CASSYEQGILSPLHF
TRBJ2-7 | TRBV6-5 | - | CASTGQGYEQYF
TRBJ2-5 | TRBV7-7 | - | CASSPNKETQYF
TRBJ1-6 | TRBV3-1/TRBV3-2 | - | CASSQLSSPLHF
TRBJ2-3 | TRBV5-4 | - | CASSETRLTDTQYF
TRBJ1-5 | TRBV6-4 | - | CASSQDGGFSNQPQHF
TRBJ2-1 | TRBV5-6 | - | CASSPGTGRPRNEQFF
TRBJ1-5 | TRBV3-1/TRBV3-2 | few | CASSQDHQPQHF
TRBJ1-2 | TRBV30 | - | CAWSVGWQGAPYGYTF
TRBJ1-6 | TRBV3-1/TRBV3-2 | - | CASTTSGTAFGSPLHF
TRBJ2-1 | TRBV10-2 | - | CASSDTGRMYKDEQFF
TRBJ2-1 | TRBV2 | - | CASSDFWDESSYNEQFF
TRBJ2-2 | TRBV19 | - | CASSILTGGDTGELFF
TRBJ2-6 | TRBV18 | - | CASSPPQGTSSGANVLTF
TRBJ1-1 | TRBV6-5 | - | CASSYSREHTEAFF
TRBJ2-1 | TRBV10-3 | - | CAISPTGVNEQFF
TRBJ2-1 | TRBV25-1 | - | CASSAGQRYNEQFF
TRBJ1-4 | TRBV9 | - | CASSPGTDSNEKLFF
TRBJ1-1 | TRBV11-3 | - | CASSLYSGTEAFF
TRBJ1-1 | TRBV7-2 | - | CASSFPGEAFF
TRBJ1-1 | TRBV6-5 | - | CASNTRAGQVSEAFF
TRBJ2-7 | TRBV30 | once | CAWSPGTVSYEQYF
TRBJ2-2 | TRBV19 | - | CASRRQIWNTGELFF
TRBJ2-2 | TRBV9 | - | CASSPHAGGIENTGELFF
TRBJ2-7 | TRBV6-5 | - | CASSSRRNYEQYF
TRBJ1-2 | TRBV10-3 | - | CAISESAWEGDGYTF
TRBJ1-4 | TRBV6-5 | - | CASSYSMEFGEKLFF